This entry lists 21 T cell receptor beta chains sequenced from one sample in a study of T-cell memory formation after mild COVID-19. TCRdb reprocessed the 5' RACE reads with MiXCR, giving one entry per CDR3 protein. The sample consists of about 430,000 distinct CDR3 sequences, roughly 18% of them appearing once. The sequencing input was PBMCs or a T cell subset sorted from them (not recorded which). Receptors were obtained from a young man who had mild COVID-19 (a few samples of this study predate the infection). Cell type and time point are not known.

The J gene is TRBJ2-1, the V gene TRBV10-2, with a weak D call TRBD1 (5 bases). The CDR3 is 18 residues long. V shed 0 bases and J shed 0 bases, with 15 bases lying between them. In germline, CDR1 is WSHSY, CDR2 SAAADI. The CDR3 region has the DNA TGCGCCAGCAGTGAGTCCCCCTATTACAGGAGCTCCTACAATGAGCAGTTCTTC. It encodes CASSESPYYRSSYNEQFF.

The chain joins TRBV24-1 to TRBJ2-1, with D perhaps TRBD1 (5 bases). This CDR3 contains 13 residues. Germline V gene lookup returns CDR1 KGHDR and CDR2 SFDVKD. Trimming stripped 4 bases from V and 8 bases from J, with 11 bases between. DNA of the CDR3: TGTGCCACCAGTGAGCAGGGTGCCCATGAGCAGTTCTTC. Translating gives CATSEQGAHEQFF.

This chain connects TRBV5-5 to TRBJ2-3; no clear D gene. CDR3 length equals 13 residues. Trimming took 4 bases from V and 4 from J, leaving 10 bases between them. The germline V gene encodes CDR1 SGHKS and CDR2 YYEKEE (reference sequence). CDR3 nucleotides: TGTGCCAGCAGCCTACAGTGGGCAGATACGCAGTATTTT. It is translated as CASSLQWADTQYF.

The CDR3 nucleotides read TGTGCCAGCAGTTTAGTGGAAGTTGGGGCCAACGTCCTGACTTTC. Its protein is CASSLVEVGANVLTF. The genes are TRBV12-3 or TRBV12-4 and TRBJ2-6; D is ambiguous. CDR3 length equals 15 residues. Trimming cost V 1 base and J 3 bases, with 7 bases left between them.

The V call is TRBV29-1, the J call TRBJ1-2, with no clear D. Germline lookup yields CDR1 SQVTM and CDR2 ANQGSEA. The CDR3 extends over 11 amino acids. Trimming shortened V by 4 bases and J by 2 bases, and 5 bases separated the two germline ends. DNA of the CDR3: TGCAGCGTTGGGGGAAACTATGGCTACACCTTC. This encodes CSVGGNYGYTF. Supplemented by reference TRBV29-1 and TRBJ1-2, the full variable domain reads SAVISQKPSRDICQRGTSLTIQCQVDSQVTMMFWYRQQPGQSLTLIATANQGSEATYESGFVIDKFPISRPNLTFSTLTVSNMSPEDSSIYLCSVGGNYGYTFGSGTRLTVV.

This chain links TRBV29-1 with TRBJ2-3; D assignment may be TRBD1 or TRBD2 (7 bases each). V was shortened by 6 bases and J by 8 bases, with 15 bases between the two germline ends. Germline V CDR1 and CDR2: SQVTM, ANQGSEA. CDR3 size: 12 residues. CDR3 nucleotides: TGCAGCGTCGCCAGGGGGGGCAGTACGCAGTATTTT. Residues: CSVARGGSTQYF.

This clonotype was observed a few times. The chain employs TRBV12-3 or TRBV12-4 and TRBJ2-3; D gene uncertain. This CDR3 comprises 16 residues. V gave up 6 bases and J gave up 0 bases, with 16 bases separating them. Written as DNA, the CDR3 is TGTGCCAGCAGCCCCGGTTCCGGGCGTAGCACAGATACGCAGTATTTT. Its translation: CASSPGSGRSTDTQYF.

V and J are TRBV7-6 and TRBJ2-7; perhaps TRBD1 as D (5 bases). Germline V gene lookup returns CDR1 SGHVS and CDR2 FNYEAQ. The germline V and J ends were trimmed by 5 bases and 0 bases, with 26 bases remaining between them. This CDR3 has 19 residues. The CDR3 DNA follows: TGTGCCAGCAGCCAAGGACGGACGTCTCGCCAGGGAAGCTCCTACGAGCAGTACTTC. It yields the protein CASSQGRTSRQGSSYEQYF.

V gene TRBV10-3 combines with J gene TRBJ2-3; 9 nucleotides match TRBD1. CDR3 size: 14 residues. Germline CDR1 and CDR2: ENHRY and SYGVKD. The trim removed 6 bases at V and 4 bases at J, leaving 5 bases unmatched. The chain's CDR3 is CAIRPGQGSDTQYF. The DNA for the CDR3 is TGTGCCATCAGGCCGGGACAGGGCTCAGATACGCAGTATTTT.

The chain employs TRBV15 and TRBJ1-4; D is ambiguous. Trimming left V 5 bases short and J 0 bases short, with 10 bases between. The CDR3 extends over 15 amino acids. Per germline, CDR1 LNHNV and CDR2 YYDKDF (reference sequence). Here the CDR3 DNA reads TGTGCCACCAGCGGCGGTGGGGCAACTAATGAAAAACTGTTTTTT. The encoded protein is CATSGGGATNEKLFF.

The chain links TRBV3-1 to TRBJ1-2; 7 bases fit TRBD1. The V and J ends lost 0 bases and 5 bases, in that order; junction bases with no gene match: 9. CDR1 LGHDT and CDR2 YNNKEL come from the germline V gene (reference sequence). This CDR3 is 16 amino acids long. CDR3 amino acids: CASSQDFRGQHYGYTF. The CDR3 coding sequence is TGTGCCAGCAGCCAAGATTTTCGGGGACAGCATTATGGCTACACCTTC.

This clonotype was counted a few times. This chain joins TRBV4-2 and TRBJ2-1; possibly TRBD2 for D (5 bases). The V gene lost 4 bases and the J gene lost 8 bases, with 9 bases spanning the gap. CDR1 and CDR2 (germline): LGHNA, YNFKEQ. This CDR3 is 12 amino acids long. The CDR3 nucleotides are TGTGCCAGCAGCCCCATGAGGGATGAGCAGTTCTTC. Residues: CASSPMRDEQFF.

The rearrangement uses TRBV27 and TRBJ2-7; D is uncertain. The V end was cut by 3 bases, the J end by 0 bases, with 9 bases between. CDR3 size: 14 residues. Germline-derived CDR1 and CDR2 are MNHEY and SMNVEV (reference sequence). For the CDR3, the DNA is TGTGCCAGCAGTTTCGTAGGCGCCTCCTACGAGCAGTACTTC. The encoded protein is CASSFVGASYEQYF.

V is TRBV6-2 or TRBV6-3 and J is TRBJ2-2; 9 bases agree with TRBD1. Germline V gene lookup returns CDR1 MNHEY and CDR2 SVGEGT. Trimming at V came to 7 bases and at J to 5 bases, leaving 14 bases not matched to a gene. The CDR3 extends over 17 amino acids. CDR3 sequence (DNA): TGTGCCAGCACCTTAACGGGGACAGGGCCCGAAACCGGGGAGCTGTTTTTT. It specifies CASTLTGTGPETGELFF.

This clonotype was recorded a few times. V and J are TRBV6-5 and TRBJ1-2; TRBD1 is a possible D gene (6 bases). This CDR3 has 14 residues. V shed 6 bases and J shed 2 bases, with 13 bases lying between them. CDR1 is MNHEY, CDR2 SVGAGI, per germline. The CDR3 reads CASSSGTKNYGYTF. CDR3 DNA: TGTGCCAGCAGCTCCGGGACAAAAAACTATGGCTACACCTTC.

This clonotype came up a few times. The chain uses TRBV12-3 or TRBV12-4 and TRBJ2-7; maybe TRBD1 (6 bases). The CDR3 has 14 amino acids. V gave up 1 base and J gave up 4 bases, with 11 bases separating them. The DNA for the CDR3 is TGTGCCAGCAGTTTAGAGAGGGGGAGTTACGAGCAGTACTTC. It is translated as CASSLERGSYEQYF.

The chain combines TRBV11-2 with TRBJ2-3, with 8 bases that match TRBD2. The J segment lost 4 bases and the V segment lost 0 bases, leaving 12 bases of the junction unmatched. This CDR3 contains 18 residues. Germline V lookup: CDR1 SGHAT, CDR2 FQNNGV. This CDR3 is CASSLEVPRGGSADTQYF. In DNA, the CDR3 is TGTGCCAGCAGCTTAGAAGTCCCTCGCGGGGGGTCCGCAGATACGCAGTATTTT.

In its sample, this clonotype was seen many times. The chain has TRBV7-2 and TRBJ2-5; no clear D. V was pared by 6 bases and J by 1 base, with 3 bases between. There are 11 residues in the CDR3. CDR1 is SGHTA, CDR2 FQGNSA, per germline. The CDR3 DNA follows: TGTGCCAGCAGACTCCAAGAGACCCAGTACTTC. Translation: CASRLQETQYF.

The gene calls are TRBV20-1 and TRBJ1-2; tentatively, D is TRBD1 (5 bases). V lost 0 bases and J lost 4, with 9 bases in between. The CDR3 length is 13 residues. Germline V lookup: CDR1 DFQATT, CDR2 SNEGSKA (reference sequence). DNA for the CDR3: TGCAGTGCTAGAGATGGGGCAGTCTATGGCTACACCTTC. Its protein is CSARDGAVYGYTF.

This rearrangement joins TRBV18 to TRBJ1-1; 7 nucleotides align to TRBD1. Germline V gives CDR1 KGHSH, CDR2 LQKENI. The CDR3 covers 15 residues. J was trimmed by 2 bases and V by 6 bases; bases with no gene match: 9. The CDR3 DNA sequence: TGTGCCAGCTCTACGGGAGGGACAGTAAACACTGAAGCTTTCTTT. The encoded protein is CASSTGGTVNTEAFF.

This clonotype was seen more than once but under ten times. This chain links TRBV4-2 with TRBJ2-1; D ambiguous. The CDR3 loop spans 13 amino acids. V lost 0 bases to trimming and J lost 4 bases, with 4 bases between them. The germline CDR1 and CDR2 sequences are LGHNA and YNFKEQ. CDR3 nucleotides: TGTGCCAGCAGCCAAGAGTCTTACAATGAGCAGTTCTTC. Its protein is CASSQESYNEQFF.